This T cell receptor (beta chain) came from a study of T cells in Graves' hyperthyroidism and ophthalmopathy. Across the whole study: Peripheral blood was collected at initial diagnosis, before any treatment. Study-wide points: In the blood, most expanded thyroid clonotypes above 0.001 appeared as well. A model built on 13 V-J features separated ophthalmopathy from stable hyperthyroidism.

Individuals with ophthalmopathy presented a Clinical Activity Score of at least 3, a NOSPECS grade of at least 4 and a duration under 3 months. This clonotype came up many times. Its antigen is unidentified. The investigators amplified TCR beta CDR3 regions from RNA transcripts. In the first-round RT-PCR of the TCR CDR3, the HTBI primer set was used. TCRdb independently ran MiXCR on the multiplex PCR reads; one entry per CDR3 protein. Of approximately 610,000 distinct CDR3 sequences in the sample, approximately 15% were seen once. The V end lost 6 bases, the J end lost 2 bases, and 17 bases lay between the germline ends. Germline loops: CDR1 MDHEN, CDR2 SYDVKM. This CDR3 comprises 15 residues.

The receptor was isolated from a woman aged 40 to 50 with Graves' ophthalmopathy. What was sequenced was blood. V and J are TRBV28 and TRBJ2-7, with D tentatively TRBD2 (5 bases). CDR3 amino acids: CASRGLGLTTYEQYF. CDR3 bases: TGTGCCAGCAGAGGCCTCGGACTGACGACCTACGAGCAGTACTTC.